The entry that follows covers one T cell receptor (beta chain) sequence. Its antigen is unknown. These data originate in a study of CD8 T cells in Susac syndrome. Overall study context: Patients with Susac syndrome who were sequenced included more than 5 with active disease and eight in remission.

Findings and limits, study-wide: Clonal expansion was not seen in any Susac syndrome CD4+ T cell repertoire.

A quantity of about 0.5 to 1 ug RNA underwent reverse transcription using random hexamers. Multiplex immunoSEQ PCR targeted 54 Vbeta and 13 Jbeta TCR beta segments. TCRdb passed the immunoSEQ multiplex PCR reads through MiXCR, listing each CDR3 protein once. The table records 130,000 or so distinct CDR3 sequences, over 95% of them present only once. Germline V gene lookup returns CDR1 LGHDT and CDR2 YNNKEL (reference sequence). Trimming took off 5 bases at V and 2 bases at J, with 8 bases between the two ends. This CDR3 is 13 amino acids long. Isolation of CD8+ and CD4+ T cells was performed negatively, whereas enrichment of TEMRA cells was done by FACS.

Sequencing used CD4+ T cells from PBMCs. The gene calls are TRBV3-1 and TRBJ2-3, with D hard to call. The clonotype comes from a human donor with Susac syndrome. CDR3 in amino acids: CASSVGFTDTQYF. CDR3 nucleotide sequence: TGTGCCAGCAGCGTCGGATTCACAGATACGCAGTATTTT.